A selection of T cell receptor beta chains follows, all from one sample in a study of cytomegalovirus exposure and HLA in healthy donors. The method was immunoSEQ multiplex PCR; TCRdb's version includes in-frame clones alone and lacks a portion of them. Of over 85,000 clones listed, roughly 8.2% are singletons. The sequenced sample consisted of PBMCs. The receptors originated from a man between 45 and 60 years old in good health and CMV-seronegative. Each CDR3 is given with its conserved first and last residue. D genes are given only for firm matches. Some rows have no size entry. The others give once, few or many, or a class for an expanded clone.

V gene,clone size,J gene,D gene,CDR3 protein,CDR3 DNA
TRBV28,-,TRBJ1-2,-,CASSLSHGYTF,TGTGCCAGCAGTTTGAGCCATGGCTACACCTTC
TRBV10-3,-,TRBJ2-1,-,CAISGGGSAYNEQFF,TGTGCCATCAGTGGCGGAGGGTCCGCCTACAATGAGCAGTTCTTC
TRBV19,-,TRBJ2-7,-,CASSLQGHEQYF,TGTGCCAGTAGTCTTCAGGGGCACGAGCAGTACTTC
TRBV29-1,few,TRBJ2-4,TRBD2,CSVELNRGGPFDKNIQYF,TGCAGCGTTGAATTAAACCGGGGGGGACCTTTTGACAAAAACATTCAGTACTTC
TRBV28,few,TRBJ1-5,-,CASSLRHNQPQHF,TGTGCCAGCAGTTTGCGACACAATCAGCCCCAGCATTTT
TRBV7-3,few,TRBJ2-3,TRBD2,CASSSGRTDTQYF,TGTGCCAGCAGTAGCGGGAGGACAGATACGCAGTATTTT
TRBV19,-,TRBJ1-2,-,CASSVTGTYGYTF,TGTGCCAGTAGTGTCACAGGGACCTATGGCTACACCTTC
TRBV28,few,TRBJ1-5,TRBD1,CASRYTGADWPQHF,TGTGCCAGCAGATACACAGGGGCCGATTGGCCCCAGCATTTT
TRBV5-4,few,TRBJ1-1,-,CASSLDPSLTEAFF,TGTGCCAGCAGCTTGGACCCATCCCTAACTGAAGCTTTCTTT
TRBV6-1,-,TRBJ2-1,TRBD2,CGHSRLAGDGEQFF,TGTGGCCACAGTAGACTAGCGGGAGATGGTGAGCAGTTCTTC
TRBV7-2,-,TRBJ1-1,TRBD1,CASSWTGMNTEAFF,TGTGCCAGCAGCTGGACAGGGATGAACACTGAAGCTTTCTTT
TRBV9,-,TRBJ2-7,-,CASSPRYAGFNEQYF,TGTGCCAGCAGCCCTCGGTACGCAGGGTTCAACGAGCAGTACTTC